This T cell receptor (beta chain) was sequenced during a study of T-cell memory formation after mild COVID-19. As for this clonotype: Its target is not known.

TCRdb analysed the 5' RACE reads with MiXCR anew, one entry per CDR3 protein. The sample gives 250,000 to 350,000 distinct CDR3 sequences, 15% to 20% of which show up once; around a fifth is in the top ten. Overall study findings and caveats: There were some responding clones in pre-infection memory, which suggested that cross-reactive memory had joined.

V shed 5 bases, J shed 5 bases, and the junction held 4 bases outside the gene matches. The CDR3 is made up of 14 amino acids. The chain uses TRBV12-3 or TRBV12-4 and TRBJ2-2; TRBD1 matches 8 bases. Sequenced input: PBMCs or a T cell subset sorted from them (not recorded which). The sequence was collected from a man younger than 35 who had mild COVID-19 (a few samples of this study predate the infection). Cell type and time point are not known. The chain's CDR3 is CASSRQGRTGELFF. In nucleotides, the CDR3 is TGTGCCAGCAGTCGACAGGGGAGGACCGGGGAGCTGTTTTTT.